These T cell receptor beta chains were read from a single sample in a study of CD8 T cells in Susac syndrome. TCRdb re-called the immunoSEQ multiplex PCR reads through MiXCR, storing one row per CDR3 protein. There are around 160,000 distinct CDR3 sequences in the sample; 94% occur only once, and about 0.1% lies in the top ten. Input material: CD4+ T cells from PBMCs. The receptors shown here come from a human donor with multiple sclerosis. The CDR3 runs from the conserved cysteine through the conserved F or W. The order of the fields is J gene, V gene, D gene, clone size, CDR3 protein, CDR3 DNA. A D gene is named only where the DNA matches it firmly. The size entry is marked missing in some rows and otherwise reads once, few, many or a size class.

j_gene: TRBJ1-2; v_gene: TRBV6-6; d_gene: -; abundance: -; CDR3aa: CASSYAVYGYTF; CDR3nt: TGTGCCAGCAGTTACGCGGTGTATGGCTACACCTTC
j_gene: TRBJ2-7; v_gene: TRBV7-8; d_gene: -; abundance: few; CDR3aa: CASSLGEFAYEQYF; CDR3nt: TGTGCCAGCAGCTTAGGGGAGTTTGCCTACGAGCAGTACTTC
j_gene: TRBJ2-1; v_gene: TRBV30; d_gene: -; abundance: -; CDR3aa: CAWRNYNEQFF; CDR3nt: TGTGCCTGGAGGAACTACAATGAGCAGTTCTTC
j_gene: TRBJ2-6; v_gene: TRBV30; d_gene: TRBD2; abundance: -; CDR3aa: CACTPPLAGASGANVLTF; CDR3nt: TGTGCCTGTACACCGCCTCTAGCGGGGGCGTCTGGGGCCAACGTCCTGACTTTC
j_gene: TRBJ1-5; v_gene: TRBV6-2/TRBV6-3; d_gene: TRBD1; abundance: -; CDR3aa: CASSIDRAQPQHF; CDR3nt: TGTGCCAGCAGCATCGACAGGGCCCAGCCCCAGCATTTT
j_gene: TRBJ2-7; v_gene: TRBV29-1; d_gene: -; abundance: -; CDR3aa: CSVDRGGAQQYF; CDR3nt: TGCAGCGTTGATCGAGGGGGGGCCCAGCAGTACTTC
j_gene: TRBJ2-7; v_gene: TRBV9; d_gene: -; abundance: -; CDR3aa: CASSVTTESSYEQYF; CDR3nt: TGTGCCAGCAGCGTAACAACTGAGAGCTCCTACGAGCAGTACTTC
j_gene: TRBJ1-2; v_gene: TRBV4-3; d_gene: -; abundance: -; CDR3aa: CASSQTLQGRNGYTF; CDR3nt: TGCGCCAGCAGCCAAACGCTGCAGGGCAGGAATGGCTACACCTTC
j_gene: TRBJ2-3; v_gene: TRBV3-1; d_gene: -; abundance: once; CDR3aa: CASSPRDITSTDTQYF; CDR3nt: TGTGCCAGCAGCCCCCGGGACATAACTAGCACAGATACGCAGTATTTT
j_gene: TRBJ1-1; v_gene: TRBV29-1; d_gene: -; abundance: -; CDR3aa: CSVETAGGTEAFF; CDR3nt: TGCAGCGTTGAAACCGCGGGCGGCACTGAAGCTTTCTTT
j_gene: TRBJ1-1; v_gene: TRBV6-1; d_gene: -; abundance: -; CDR3aa: CASNLVWGTEAFF; CDR3nt: TGTGCCAGCAACCTAGTATGGGGGACTGAAGCTTTCTTT
j_gene: TRBJ2-1; v_gene: TRBV19; d_gene: -; abundance: -; CDR3aa: CASRRGRPAVNEQFF; CDR3nt: TGTGCCAGTAGGAGGGGACGACCTGCAGTAAATGAGCAGTTCTTC
j_gene: TRBJ2-2; v_gene: TRBV27; d_gene: TRBD2; abundance: -; CDR3aa: CASRMGLLLGELFF; CDR3nt: TGTGCCAGCAGAATGGGACTACTACTCGGGGAGCTGTTTTTT
j_gene: TRBJ1-1; v_gene: TRBV20-1; d_gene: TRBD1; abundance: -; CDR3aa: CSARDRGRVTEAFF; CDR3nt: TGCAGTGCTAGAGACAGGGGGCGGGTCACTGAAGCTTTCTTT
j_gene: TRBJ2-6; v_gene: TRBV5-6; d_gene: TRBD1; abundance: few; CDR3aa: CASDETGGPGANVLTF; CDR3nt: TGTGCCAGCGACGAAACAGGGGGTCCTGGGGCCAACGTCCTGACTTTC
j_gene: TRBJ2-3; v_gene: TRBV20-1; d_gene: -; abundance: -; CDR3aa: CSSVPSSTDTQYF; CDR3nt: TGCAGTTCGGTTCCCTCTAGCACAGATACGCAGTATTTT
j_gene: TRBJ1-1; v_gene: TRBV19; d_gene: -; abundance: -; CDR3aa: CASSMSRGRDTEAFF; CDR3nt: TGTGCCAGTAGTATGAGCAGGGGCCGGGACACTGAAGCTTTCTTT
j_gene: TRBJ1-4; v_gene: TRBV12-3/TRBV12-4; d_gene: -; abundance: -; CDR3aa: CASRSEGIAEKLFF; CDR3nt: TGTGCCAGCAGGTCAGAGGGGATCGCGGAAAAACTGTTTTTT
j_gene: TRBJ2-5; v_gene: TRBV28; d_gene: -; abundance: -; CDR3aa: CASSRDQKRQYF; CDR3nt: TGTGCCAGCAGTCGGGACCAAAAGCGTCAGTACTTC
j_gene: TRBJ2-1; v_gene: TRBV27; d_gene: -; abundance: -; CDR3aa: CASSPSQSSYNEQFF; CDR3nt: TGTGCCAGCAGTCCAAGCCAGAGCTCCTACAATGAGCAGTTCTTC
j_gene: TRBJ2-7; v_gene: TRBV4-2; d_gene: TRBD1; abundance: -; CDR3aa: CASSQPPGTADYEQYF; CDR3nt: TGTGCCAGCAGCCAACCCCCCGGGACAGCAGACTACGAGCAGTACTTC
j_gene: TRBJ1-3; v_gene: TRBV29-1; d_gene: -; abundance: -; CDR3aa: CSVGTEGNTIYF; CDR3nt: TGCAGCGTTGGAACGGAGGGAAACACCATATATTTT
j_gene: TRBJ2-5; v_gene: TRBV25-1; d_gene: -; abundance: -; CDR3aa: CASSVGVGEETQYF; CDR3nt: TGTGCCAGCAGTGTGGGGGTTGGGGAAGAGACCCAGTACTTC
j_gene: TRBJ1-4; v_gene: TRBV7-9; d_gene: -; abundance: -; CDR3aa: CASSTLATNEKLFF; CDR3nt: TGTGCCAGCAGCACTCTAGCAACTAATGAAAAACTGTTTTTT
j_gene: TRBJ2-2; v_gene: TRBV30; d_gene: TRBD1; abundance: -; CDR3aa: CAWKTGVGTGELFF; CDR3nt: TGTGCCTGGAAGACAGGGGTGGGCACCGGGGAGCTGTTTTTT
j_gene: TRBJ1-4; v_gene: TRBV29-1; d_gene: -; abundance: -; CDR3aa: CSVAWGRSEKLFF; CDR3nt: TGCAGCGTTGCTTGGGGCAGGAGTGAAAAACTGTTTTTT
j_gene: TRBJ1-5; v_gene: TRBV12-3/TRBV12-4; d_gene: TRBD1; abundance: -; CDR3aa: CASSFGDREYPQHF; CDR3nt: TGTGCCAGCAGTTTTGGGGACAGGGAGTATCCCCAGCATTTT
j_gene: TRBJ2-7; v_gene: TRBV29-1; d_gene: -; abundance: few; CDR3aa: CSVARERYEQYF; CDR3nt: TGCAGCGTTGCTAGGGAGCGGTACGAGCAGTACTTC
j_gene: TRBJ1-5; v_gene: TRBV10-3; d_gene: -; abundance: -; CDR3aa: CAISERGNQPQHF; CDR3nt: TGTGCCATCAGTGAGCGGGGCAATCAGCCCCAGCATTTT
j_gene: TRBJ2-7; v_gene: TRBV20-1; d_gene: -; abundance: -; CDR3aa: CSGEGLDEQYF; CDR3nt: TGCAGTGGAGAAGGGTTGGACGAGCAGTACTTC
j_gene: TRBJ2-5; v_gene: TRBV5-6; d_gene: -; abundance: -; CDR3aa: CASSRRRVLMDQETQYF; CDR3nt: TGTGCCAGCAGCCGTCGCAGGGTTCTGATGGACCAAGAGACCCAGTACTTC
j_gene: TRBJ1-5; v_gene: TRBV6-2/TRBV6-3; d_gene: -; abundance: -; CDR3aa: CASSFLGQPQHF; CDR3nt: TGTGCCAGCAGTTTCCTGGGTCAGCCCCAGCATTTT
j_gene: TRBJ2-3; v_gene: TRBV6-5; d_gene: -; abundance: -; CDR3aa: CASSHPGTDTQYF; CDR3nt: TGTGCCAGCAGTCACCCCGGCACAGATACGCAGTATTTT
j_gene: TRBJ2-1; v_gene: TRBV30; d_gene: -; abundance: -; CDR3aa: CAWSVWGIEQFF; CDR3nt: TGTGCCTGGAGTGTATGGGGGATTGAGCAGTTCTTC
j_gene: TRBJ2-3; v_gene: TRBV29-1; d_gene: TRBD1; abundance: once; CDR3aa: CSVEGTGGGGTDTQYF; CDR3nt: TGCAGCGTTGAAGGGACAGGGGGCGGAGGCACAGATACGCAGTATTTT
j_gene: TRBJ2-7; v_gene: TRBV7-8; d_gene: -; abundance: -; CDR3aa: CASSLVGRGSVLQYF; CDR3nt: TGTGCCAGCAGCTTAGTAGGAAGGGGCTCGGTCCTGCAGTACTTC